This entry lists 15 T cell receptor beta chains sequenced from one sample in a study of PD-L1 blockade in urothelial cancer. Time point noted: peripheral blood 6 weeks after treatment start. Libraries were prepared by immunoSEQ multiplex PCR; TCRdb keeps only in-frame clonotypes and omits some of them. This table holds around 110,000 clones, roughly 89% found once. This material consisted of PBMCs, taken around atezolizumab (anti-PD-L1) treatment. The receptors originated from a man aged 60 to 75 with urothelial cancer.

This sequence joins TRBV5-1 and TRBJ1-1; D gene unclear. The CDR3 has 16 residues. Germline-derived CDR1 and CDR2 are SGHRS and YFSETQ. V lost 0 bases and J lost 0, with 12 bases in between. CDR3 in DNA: TGCGCCAGCAGCTTGGCCTTCATTGGAGTGAACACTGAAGCTTTCTTT. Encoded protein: CASSLAFIGVNTEAFF.

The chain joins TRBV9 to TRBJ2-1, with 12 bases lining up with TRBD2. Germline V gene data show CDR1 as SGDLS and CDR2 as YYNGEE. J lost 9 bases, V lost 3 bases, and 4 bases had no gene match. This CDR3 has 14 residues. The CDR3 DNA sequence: TGTGCCAGCAGCGACCTAGCGGGAGGGATTGAGCAGTTCTTC. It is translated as CASSDLAGGIEQFF.

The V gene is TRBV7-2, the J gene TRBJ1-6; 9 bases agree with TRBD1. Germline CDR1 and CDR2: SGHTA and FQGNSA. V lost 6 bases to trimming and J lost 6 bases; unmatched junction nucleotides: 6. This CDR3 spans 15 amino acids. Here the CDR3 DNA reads TGTGCCAGCAGGGTGACAGGGGGATTTAATTCACCCCTCCACTTT. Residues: CASRVTGGFNSPLHF. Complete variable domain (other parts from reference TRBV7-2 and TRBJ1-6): GAGVSQSPSNKVTEKGKDVELRCDPISGHTALYWYRQSLGQGLEFLIYFQGNSAPDKSGLPSDRFSAERTGGSVSTLTIQRTQQEDSAVYLCASRVTGGFNSPLHFGNGTRLTVT.

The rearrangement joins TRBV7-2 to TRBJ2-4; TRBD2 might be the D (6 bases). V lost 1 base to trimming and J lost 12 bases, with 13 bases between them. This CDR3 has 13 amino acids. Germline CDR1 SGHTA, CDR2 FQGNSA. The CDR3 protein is CASSLDVTRPQYF. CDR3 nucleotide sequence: TGTGCCAGCAGCTTAGATGTGACTAGGCCTCAGTACTTC.

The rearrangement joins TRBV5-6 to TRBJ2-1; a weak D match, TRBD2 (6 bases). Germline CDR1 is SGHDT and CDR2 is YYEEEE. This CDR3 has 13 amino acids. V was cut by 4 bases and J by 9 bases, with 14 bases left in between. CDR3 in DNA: TGTGCCAGCAGCATGACTAGATGGGGTGAGCAGTTCTTC. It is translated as CASSMTRWGEQFF.

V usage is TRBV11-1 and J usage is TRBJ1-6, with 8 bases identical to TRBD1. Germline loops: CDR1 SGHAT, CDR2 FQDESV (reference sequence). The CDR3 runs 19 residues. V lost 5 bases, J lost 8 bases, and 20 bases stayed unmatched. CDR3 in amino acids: CASSPGQDRGLERHSPLHF. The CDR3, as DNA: TGTGCCAGCAGCCCCGGACAAGACAGGGGCCTCGAACGTCATTCACCCCTCCACTTT.

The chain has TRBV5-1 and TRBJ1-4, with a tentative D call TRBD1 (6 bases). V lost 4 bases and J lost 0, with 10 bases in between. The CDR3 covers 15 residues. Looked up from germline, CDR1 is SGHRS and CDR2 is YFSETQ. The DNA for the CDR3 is TGCGCCAGCAGCCAGACAGGTGCAACTAATGAAAAACTGTTTTTT. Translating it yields CASSQTGATNEKLFF. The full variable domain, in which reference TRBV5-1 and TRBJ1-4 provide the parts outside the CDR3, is KAGVTQTPRYLIKTRGQQVTLSCSPISGHRSVSWYQQTPGQGLQFLFEYFSETQRNKGNFPGRFSGRQFSNSRSEMNVSTLELGDSALYLCASSQTGATNEKLFFGSGTQLSVL.

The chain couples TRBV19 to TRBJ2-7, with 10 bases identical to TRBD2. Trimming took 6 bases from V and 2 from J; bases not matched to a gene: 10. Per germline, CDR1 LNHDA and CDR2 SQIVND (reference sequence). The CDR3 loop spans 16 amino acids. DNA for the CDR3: TGTGCCAGTAGCCTACTAGCGGGATCACCAGCCTACGAGCAGTACTTC. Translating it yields CASSLLAGSPAYEQYF.

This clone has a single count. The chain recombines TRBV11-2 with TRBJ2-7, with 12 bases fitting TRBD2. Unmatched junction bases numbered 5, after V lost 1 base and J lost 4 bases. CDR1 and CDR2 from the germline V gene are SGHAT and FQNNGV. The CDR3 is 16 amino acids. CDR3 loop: CASSLATSGRRYEQYF. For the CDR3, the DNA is TGTGCCAGCAGCTTAGCCACTAGCGGGAGGAGGTACGAGCAGTACTTC. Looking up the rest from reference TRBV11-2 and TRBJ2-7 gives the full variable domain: EAGVAQSPRYKIIEKRQSVAFWCNPISGHATLYWYQQILGQGPKLLIQFQNNGVVDDSQLPKDRFSAERLKGVDSTLKIQPAKLEDSAVYLCASSLATSGRRYEQYFGPGTRLTVT.

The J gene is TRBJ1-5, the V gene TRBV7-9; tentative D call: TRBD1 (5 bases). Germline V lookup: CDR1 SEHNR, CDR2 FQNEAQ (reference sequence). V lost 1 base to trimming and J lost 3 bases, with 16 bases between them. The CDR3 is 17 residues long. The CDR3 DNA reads TGTGCCAGCAGCTTAGACTTGCGGGGGGATAACAATCAGCCCCAGCATTTT. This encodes CASSLDLRGDNNQPQHF.

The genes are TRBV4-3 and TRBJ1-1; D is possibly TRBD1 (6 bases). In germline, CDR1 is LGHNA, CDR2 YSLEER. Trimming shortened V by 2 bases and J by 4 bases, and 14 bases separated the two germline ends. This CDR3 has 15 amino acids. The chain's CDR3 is CASSQFAGAITEAFF. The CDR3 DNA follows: TGCGCCAGCAGCCAATTTGCAGGGGCTATCACTGAAGCTTTCTTT.

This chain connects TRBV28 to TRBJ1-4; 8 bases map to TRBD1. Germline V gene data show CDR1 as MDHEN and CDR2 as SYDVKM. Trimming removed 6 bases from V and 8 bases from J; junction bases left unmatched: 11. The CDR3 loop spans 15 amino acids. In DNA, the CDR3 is TGTGCCAGCAGCCGTACCGGGACAGGAAGGGAAAAACTGTTTTTT. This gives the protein CASSRTGTGREKLFF.

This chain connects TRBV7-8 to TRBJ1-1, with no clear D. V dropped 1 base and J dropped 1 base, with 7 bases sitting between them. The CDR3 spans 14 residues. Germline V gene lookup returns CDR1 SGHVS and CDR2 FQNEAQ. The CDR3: CASSLGWQNTEAFF. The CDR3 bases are TGTGCCAGCAGCTTAGGTTGGCAGAACACTGAAGCTTTCTTT. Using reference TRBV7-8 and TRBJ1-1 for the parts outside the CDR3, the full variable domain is GAGVSQSPRYKVAKRGQDVALRCDPISGHVSLFWYQQALGQGPEFLTYFQNEAQLDKSGLPSDRFFAERPEGSVSTLKIQRTQQEDSAVYLCASSLGWQNTEAFFGQGTRLTVV.

CDR3 loop: CASSLRGRGGYGYTF. As DNA, the CDR3 is TGTGCCAGCAGCCTCAGGGGGCGCGGGGGCTATGGCTACACCTTC. The chain is built from TRBV27 and TRBJ1-2; 8 nucleotides align to TRBD1. The trim removed 6 bases at V and 4 bases at J, leaving 10 bases unmatched. Germline CDR1 MNHEY, CDR2 SMNVEV (reference sequence). This CDR3 region has 15 residues.

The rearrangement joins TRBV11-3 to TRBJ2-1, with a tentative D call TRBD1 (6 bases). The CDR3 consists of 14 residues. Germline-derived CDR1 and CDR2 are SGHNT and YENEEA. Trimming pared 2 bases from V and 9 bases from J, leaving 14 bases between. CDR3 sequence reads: CASSLPRQAVEQFF. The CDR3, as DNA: TGTGCCAGCAGCTTACCGCGACAGGCAGTTGAGCAGTTCTTC.